There are a few counts of the clone carrying this T cell receptor beta chain. Its antigen is unidentified. Primers for the PCR totalled 60 Vbeta and 13 Jbeta. Libraries were prepared by immunoSEQ multiplex PCR; TCRdb keeps only in-frame clonotypes and omits some of them. This table has some 160,000 clones, about 80% appearing once. This specimen belongs to a study of cytomegalovirus exposure and HLA in healthy donors. Study-wide results and limits: A link between a missense DCLRE1C variant and TCR beta V- and J-gene trimming emerged from a later analysis. Excluded were some V segments that proved indistinguishable, including TRBV6-2 and TRBV6-3. As a later analysis showed, several of the most significant clusters appeared to be linked to common viral pathogens.

The V gene's germline CDR1 is SGHRS and CDR2 YFSETQ. This CDR3 is 15 amino acids long. The junction had 8 bases not matched to a gene; V was cut back by 5 bases and J by 6 bases. V and J are TRBV5-1 and TRBJ2-7; TRBD2 aligns across 13 bases. Sequencing was carried out using PBMCs. This receptor was taken from a man aged 45-60 years in good health and CMV-seropositive. In DNA, the CDR3 is TGCGCCAGCAGTCTGGGGACTAGCGGGAAAGGCGAGCAGTACTTC. Amino acids: CASSLGTSGKGEQYF.